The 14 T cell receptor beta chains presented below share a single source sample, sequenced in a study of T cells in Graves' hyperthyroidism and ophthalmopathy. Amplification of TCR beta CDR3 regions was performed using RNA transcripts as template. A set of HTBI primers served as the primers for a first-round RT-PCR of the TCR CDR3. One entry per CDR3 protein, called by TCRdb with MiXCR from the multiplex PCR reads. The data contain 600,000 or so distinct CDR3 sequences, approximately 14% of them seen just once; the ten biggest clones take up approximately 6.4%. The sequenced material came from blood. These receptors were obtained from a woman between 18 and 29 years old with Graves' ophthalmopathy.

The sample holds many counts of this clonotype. The CDR3 region has the DNA TGTGCCTGGAGTGTGCAGTACGAAAAACTGTTTTTT. Residues: CAWSVQYEKLFF. The gene calls are TRBV30 and TRBJ1-4, with D uncertain. The CDR3 has 12 residues. Germline V gene lookup returns CDR1 GTSNPN and CDR2 SVGIG (reference sequence). The V end was cut by 0 bases, the J end by 8 bases, with 7 bases between.

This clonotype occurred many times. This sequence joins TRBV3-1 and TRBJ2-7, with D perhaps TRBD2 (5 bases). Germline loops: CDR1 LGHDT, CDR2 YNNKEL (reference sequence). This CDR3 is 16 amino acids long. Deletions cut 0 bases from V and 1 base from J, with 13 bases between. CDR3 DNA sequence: TGTGCCAGCAGCCAAGATAGAGGACTCCCTTCCTACGAGCAGTACTTC. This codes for CASSQDRGLPSYEQYF.

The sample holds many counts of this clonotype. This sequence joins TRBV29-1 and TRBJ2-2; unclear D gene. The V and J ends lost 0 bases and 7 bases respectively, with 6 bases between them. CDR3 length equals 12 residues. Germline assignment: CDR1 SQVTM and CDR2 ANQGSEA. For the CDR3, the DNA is TGCAGCGTTGAAGACAATGGCGGGGAGCTGTTTTTT. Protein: CSVEDNGGELFF.

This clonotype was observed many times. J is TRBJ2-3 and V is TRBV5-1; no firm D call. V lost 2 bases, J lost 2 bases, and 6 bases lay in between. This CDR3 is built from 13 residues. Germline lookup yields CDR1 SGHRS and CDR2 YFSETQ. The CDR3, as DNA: TGCGCCAGCAGCTTAATTCTCACAGATACGCAGTATTTT. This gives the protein CASSLILTDTQYF.

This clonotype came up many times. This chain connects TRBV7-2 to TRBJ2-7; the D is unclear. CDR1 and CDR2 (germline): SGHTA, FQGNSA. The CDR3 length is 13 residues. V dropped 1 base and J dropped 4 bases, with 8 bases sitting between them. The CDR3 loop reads CASSLEKGYEQYF. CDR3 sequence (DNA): TGTGCCAGCAGCTTAGAGAAGGGTTACGAGCAGTACTTC.

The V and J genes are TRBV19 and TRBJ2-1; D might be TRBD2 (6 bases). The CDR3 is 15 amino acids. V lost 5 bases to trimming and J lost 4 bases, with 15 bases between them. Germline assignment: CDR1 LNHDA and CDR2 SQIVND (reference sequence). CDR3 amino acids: CASSSGWGDYNEQFF. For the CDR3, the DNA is TGTGCCAGTAGTTCCGGCTGGGGGGATTACAATGAGCAGTTCTTC.

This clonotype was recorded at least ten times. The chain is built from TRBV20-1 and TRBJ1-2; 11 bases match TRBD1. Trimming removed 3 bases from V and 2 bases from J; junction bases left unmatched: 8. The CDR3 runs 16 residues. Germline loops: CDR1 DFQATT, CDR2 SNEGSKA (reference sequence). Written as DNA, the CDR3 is TGCAGTGCTAGCACCTACGGACAGGGGGCAAACTATGGCTACACCTTC. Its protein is CSASTYGQGANYGYTF.

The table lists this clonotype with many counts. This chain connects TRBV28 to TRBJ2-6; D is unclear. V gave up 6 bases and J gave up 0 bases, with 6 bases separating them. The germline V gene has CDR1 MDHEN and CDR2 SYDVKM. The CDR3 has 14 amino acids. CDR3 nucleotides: TGTGCCAGCAGATCTACCTCTGGGGCCAACGTCCTGACTTTC. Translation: CASRSTSGANVLTF.

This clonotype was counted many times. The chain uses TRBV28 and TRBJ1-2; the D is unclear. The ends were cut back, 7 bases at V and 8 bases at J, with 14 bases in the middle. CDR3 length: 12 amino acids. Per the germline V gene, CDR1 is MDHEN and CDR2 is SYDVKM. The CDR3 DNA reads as TGTGCCAGCACCAGACCCCCGAGGGGCTACACCTTC. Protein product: CASTRPPRGYTF.

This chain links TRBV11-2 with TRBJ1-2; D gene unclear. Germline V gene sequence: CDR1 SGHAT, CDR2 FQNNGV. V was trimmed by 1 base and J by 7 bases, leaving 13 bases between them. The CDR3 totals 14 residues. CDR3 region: CASSLVGAGGGYTF. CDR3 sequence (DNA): TGTGCCAGCAGCTTAGTGGGCGCAGGAGGTGGCTACACCTTC.

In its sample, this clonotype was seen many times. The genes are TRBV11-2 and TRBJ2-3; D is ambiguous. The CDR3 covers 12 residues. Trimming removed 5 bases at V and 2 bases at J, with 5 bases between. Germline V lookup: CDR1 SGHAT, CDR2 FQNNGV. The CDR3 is CASSGVTDTQYF. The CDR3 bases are TGTGCCAGCAGCGGGGTCACAGATACGCAGTATTTT.

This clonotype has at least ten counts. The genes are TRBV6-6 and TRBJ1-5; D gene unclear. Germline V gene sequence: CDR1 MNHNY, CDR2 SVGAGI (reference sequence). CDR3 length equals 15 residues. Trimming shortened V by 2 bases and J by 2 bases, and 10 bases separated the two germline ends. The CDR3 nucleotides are TGTGCCAGCAGTTACCATGGAGAGGGCAATCAGCCCCAGCATTTT. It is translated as CASSYHGEGNQPQHF.

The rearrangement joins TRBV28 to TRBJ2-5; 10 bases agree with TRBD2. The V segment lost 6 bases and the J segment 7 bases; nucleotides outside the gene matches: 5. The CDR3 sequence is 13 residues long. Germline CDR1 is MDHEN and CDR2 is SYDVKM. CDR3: CASSSSGRGTQYF. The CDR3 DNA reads TGTGCCAGCAGCTCTAGCGGGAGAGGGACCCAGTACTTC.

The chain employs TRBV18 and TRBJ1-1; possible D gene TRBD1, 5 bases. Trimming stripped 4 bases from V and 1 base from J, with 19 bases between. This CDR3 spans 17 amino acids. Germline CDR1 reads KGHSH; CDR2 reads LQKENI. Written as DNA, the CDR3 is TGTGCCAGCTCACTCGAAAATGGCCGGGGGGGGAACACTGAAGCTTTCTTT. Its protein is CASSLENGRGGNTEAFF.